The sequence of this T cell receptor (beta chain) was determined in a study of cytomegalovirus exposure and HLA in healthy donors. Study context: The Caucasian-associated ancestry cluster held roughly 84% of over 350 genotyped donors. General study results and limits: Some V segments, TRBV6-2 and TRBV6-3 among them, were indistinguishable and were therefore excluded. Associated with cytomegalovirus, according to the listing, were fewer than 200 TCR beta chains.

The CDR3 totals 13 residues. Germline V gives CDR1 LNHNV, CDR2 YYDKDF (reference sequence). Trimming took off 3 bases at V and 3 bases at J, with 9 bases between the two ends. On this clone itself: Its matching antigen is unknown.

It was with 60 Vbeta and 13 Jbeta primers that the PCR ran. The assay was immunoSEQ multiplex PCR, and TCRdb's table has in-frame clones only and misses some. The sample lists around 67,000 clones, 80% to 90% occurring once. The sample was PBMCs. The clonotype was recovered from a woman aged 25 to 39 in good health and CMV-seropositive. This chain links TRBV15 with TRBJ2-7; D possibly corresponds to TRBD2 (6 bases). CDR3 nucleotide sequence: TGTGCCACCAGCAGCGGGAGCGACTACGAGCAGTACTTC. Translation gives CATSSGSDYEQYF.